This TCR beta chain was identified during a study of T-cell reconstitution after alpha-beta-depleted transplantation in children listed by TCRdb under 2016. In terms of the full investigation: T-cell immune reconstitution after TCRalphabeta/CD19-depleted allogeneic hematopoietic cell transplantation in children was quantitatively tracked in the study by means of TCR repertoire profiling.

Library preparation used PCR. The instrument given in TCRdb is Illumina HiSeq 2500. TCR library preparation used molecular barcoding, with unique molecular identifiers applied to normalize quantification of the TCRbeta repertoire. The public reads were quality trimmed at Q25 with fastp and then assembled into clones with MiXCR by TCRdb, keeping productive beta chains. Rows with one shared CDR3 protein collapse into an entry with the most common genes and DNA. This sample lists around 600,000 distinct CDR3 sequences; roughly 17% were detected once. The top ten clonotypes cover about 1.1% of the sample. Remarks on this clonotype: The antigen this receptor binds is unknown. No much larger clone is present one base from it, and per-base qualities are unavailable.

The source was PBMCs from the stem cell graft donor, collected from the stem cell graft. This receptor was taken from a human donor who donated a stem cell graft to a child with acute myeloid leukemia.

DNA sequence: TGTGCCAGCAGCTTAGAATTGGGGGTAGCGGGGGGGCTCAACGAGCAGTACTTC. Its product reads: CASSLELGVAGGLNEQYF. In this chain, TRBV11-1 is recombined with TRBJ2-7, with 11 junctional bases fitting TRBD2. Here V drops 1 base and J drops 5 bases, and the junction holds 13 bases not matched to any gene. CDR3 length: 18 amino acids, cysteine to phenylalanine. Only the CDR3 DNA is retained, 54 bases long and in frame from the first base. The germline V gene (reference sequence) gives CDR1 as SGHAT and CDR2 as FQDESV.